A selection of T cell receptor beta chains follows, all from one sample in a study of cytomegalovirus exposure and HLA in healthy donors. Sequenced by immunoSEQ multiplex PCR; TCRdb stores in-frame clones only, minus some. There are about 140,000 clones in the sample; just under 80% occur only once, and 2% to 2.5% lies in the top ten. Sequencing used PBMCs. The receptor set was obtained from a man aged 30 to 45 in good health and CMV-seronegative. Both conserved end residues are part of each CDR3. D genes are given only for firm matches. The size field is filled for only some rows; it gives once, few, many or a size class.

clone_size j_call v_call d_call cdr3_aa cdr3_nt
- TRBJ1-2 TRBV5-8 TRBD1 CASRRQGLTHYGYTF TGTGCCAGCAGACGACAGGGGTTAACTCACTATGGCTACACCTTC
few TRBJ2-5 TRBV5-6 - CASSPEVAETQYF TGTGCCAGCAGCCCGGAGGTGGCAGAGACCCAGTACTTC
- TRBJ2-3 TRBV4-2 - CASSQDWTGRGRNTQYF TGTGCCAGCAGCCAAGATTGGACCGGGAGGGGGCGAAATACGCAGTATTTT
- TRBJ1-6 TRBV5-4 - CASSKGQPQDVNSPLHF TGTGCCAGCAGCAAAGGACAGCCCCAAGATGTGAATTCACCCCTCCACTTT
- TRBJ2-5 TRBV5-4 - CASSLWGVKETQYF TGTGCCAGCAGCTTGTGGGGGGTGAAAGAGACCCAGTACTTC
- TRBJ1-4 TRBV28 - CASSPTGQINEKLFF TGTGCCAGCAGTCCGACCGGACAGATTAATGAAAAACTGTTTTTT
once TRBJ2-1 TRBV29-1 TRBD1 CSVEPGGPYNEQFF TGCAGCGTTGAACCAGGGGGCCCCTACAATGAGCAGTTCTTC
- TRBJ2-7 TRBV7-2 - CASSLRPIGGSPLNF TGTGCCAGCAGCCTCCGTCCAATCGGCGGGTCTCCTTTAAACTTC
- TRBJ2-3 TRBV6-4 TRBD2 CASSSGTSGDTQYF TGTGCCAGCAGTTCCGGGACTAGCGGAGATACGCAGTATTTT
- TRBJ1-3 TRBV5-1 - CASSLAGEPGNTIYF TGCGCCAGCAGCTTGGCCGGGGAGCCTGGAAACACCATATATTTT
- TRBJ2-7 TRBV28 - CASSSPLGQPKRGIGYEQYF TGTGCCAGCAGTTCCCCGTTGGGTCAACCCAAAAGGGGAATCGGATACGAGCAGTACTTC
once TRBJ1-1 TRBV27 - CASKSGGLRAFF TGTGCCAGCAAGTCGGGGGGACTCCGGGCTTTCTTT
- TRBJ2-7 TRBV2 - CASREQGSSYEQYF TGTGCCAGCAGGGAACAGGGCAGCTCCTACGAGCAGTACTTC
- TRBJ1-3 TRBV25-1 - CASSESGWAVSGNTIYF TGTGCCAGCAGTGAATCTGGTTGGGCTGTCTCTGGAAACACCATATATTTT
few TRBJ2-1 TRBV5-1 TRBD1 CASSLVTGGAGNEQFF TGCGCCAGCAGCTTGGTGACAGGGGGCGCGGGAAATGAGCAGTTCTTC
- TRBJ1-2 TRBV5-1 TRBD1 CASNRGPGTGMTGYTF TGCGCCAGCAACCGTGGCCCCGGGACAGGGATGACCGGCTACACCTTC
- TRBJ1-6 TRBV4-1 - CASSQGPDYNSPLHF TGCGCCAGCAGCCAAGGCCCAGACTATAATTCACCCCTCCACTTT
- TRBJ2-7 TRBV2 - CASSDYWGKGEQYF TGTGCCAGCAGTGATTATTGGGGAAAGGGGGAGCAGTACTTC
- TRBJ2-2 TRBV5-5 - CASSLARHQNTGELFF TGTGCCAGCAGCTTGGCCAGGCACCAGAACACCGGGGAGCTGTTTTTT
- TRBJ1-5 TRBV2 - CASNFGDNQPQHF TGTGCCAGCAATTTCGGGGACAATCAGCCCCAGCATTTT
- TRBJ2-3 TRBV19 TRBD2 CASSRWGTSGSPTDTQYF TGTGCCAGTAGTCGGTGGGGGACTAGCGGGAGCCCGACAGATACGCAGTATTTT